This T cell receptor beta chain was found in a study of T-cell memory formation after mild COVID-19. For the study at large: TCR clusters were largely donor specific. General study findings and limits: Pre-infection memory already had some responding clones, implying cross-reactive memory joined. CD4/CD8 balance characterized clones contracting day 15 to 85, and CD4+ skew characterized later expanders.

Germline V gene lookup returns CDR1 MGHRA and CDR2 YSYEKL. This CDR3 is 18 amino acids long. J lost 3 bases, V lost 0 bases, and 11 bases had no gene match. This clonotype was seen only a few times. Its antigen is undetermined. TCRdb re-analysed the 5' RACE reads in MiXCR, keeping a single row per CDR3 protein. The sample holds 150,000 to 200,000 distinct CDR3 sequences; 14% are singletons and the top ten take approximately 14%. This TCR was recovered from an adult woman who had mild COVID-19 (a few samples of this study predate the infection). Cell type and time point are not known. Sequencing used PBMCs or a T cell subset sorted from them (not recorded which). V gene TRBV4-1 combines with J gene TRBJ2-5, with 9 bases fitting TRBD2. The CDR3 region has the DNA TGCGCCAGCAGCCAAGAGCTTATTGGACTAGCGAGTGAAGAGACCCAGTACTTC. It codes for CASSQELIGLASEETQYF.